This passage covers 16 T cell receptor beta chains from one sample sequenced in a study of cytomegalovirus exposure and HLA in healthy donors. In the PCR, 60 Vbeta and 13 Jbeta primers were used. The data were produced by immunoSEQ multiplex PCR, yet TCRdb's version contains in-frame clones alone and is incomplete. The sample consists of 42,000 or so clones, approximately 52% of them appearing once. Input material: PBMCs. The receptors derive from a human donor in good health.

The rearrangement joins TRBV9 to TRBJ1-5, with 8 bases that match TRBD1. Losses at the gene ends were 2 bases for V and 0 bases for J; bases not matched to a gene: 1. The CDR3 has 15 residues. The germline CDR1 and CDR2 sequences are SGDLS and YYNGEE. As DNA, the CDR3 is TGTGCCAGCAGCGTCGGGACAGGTAGCAATCAGCCCCAGCATTTT. Translation gives CASSVGTGSNQPQHF.

The rearrangement joins TRBV12-5 to TRBJ1-2, with 7 bases matching TRBD1. Germline trimming cut 6 bases from V and 4 bases from J; bases unmatched to any gene: 8. The CDR3 runs 14 residues. Germline CDR1 is LGHNT and CDR2 is FRNRAP. The CDR3 bases are TGTGCTAGTGGGGACAGGTTAAACTGCTATGGCTACACCTTC. This encodes CASGDRLNCYGYTF.

The chain recombines TRBV4-3 with TRBJ2-1; D is perhaps TRBD2 (6 bases). The CDR3 spans 16 residues. From germline, CDR1 is LGHNA and CDR2 YSLEER. The germline V and J ends were trimmed by 4 bases and 2 bases, with 15 bases remaining between them. CDR3 sequence reads: CASSPGRETAYNEQFF. Written as DNA, the CDR3 is TGCGCCAGCAGCCCGGGACGGGAGACCGCCTACAATGAGCAGTTCTTC.

This clone was seen a handful of times. CDR3 DNA sequence: TGTGCCAGCAGCTTGCAAGGACAGGGCACAGATACGCAGTATTTT. This translates into CASSLQGQGTDTQYF. J is TRBJ2-3 and V is TRBV7-7; 7 bases fit TRBD1. Looked up from germline, CDR1 is SSHAT and CDR2 is FNYEAQ (reference sequence). There are 15 residues in the CDR3. J lost 1 base, V lost 3 bases, and 4 bases had no gene match. Full variable domain (missing parts from reference TRBV7-7 and TRBJ2-3): GAGVSQSPRYKVTKRGQDVTLRCDPISSHATLYWYQQALGQGPEFLTYFNYEAQPDKSGLPSDRFSAERPEGSISTLTIQRTEQRDSAMYRCASSLQGQGTDTQYFGPGTRLTVL.

This clone has just a few counts. The rearrangement uses TRBV5-6 and TRBJ1-3; D is unclear. V was shortened by 0 bases and J by 2 bases, with 12 bases between the two germline ends. CDR1 is SGHDT and CDR2 is YYEEEE in the germline V gene. The length of the CDR3 is 16 residues. The CDR3 is CASSLGPPVAGNTIYF. The CDR3, as DNA: TGTGCCAGCAGCTTGGGCCCGCCGGTAGCTGGAAACACCATATATTTT. Full variable domain (outside the CDR3, taken from reference TRBV5-6 and TRBJ1-3): DAGVTQSPTHLIKTRGQQVTLRCSPKSGHDTVSWYQQALGQGPQFIFQYYEEEERQRGNFPDRFSGHQFPNYSSELNVNALLLGDSALYLCASSLGPPVAGNTIYFGEGSWLTVV.

The chain has TRBV5-6 and TRBJ1-1; D not resolved. CDR1 and CDR2 (germline): SGHDT, YYEEEE. V lost 2 bases and J 5 bases, leaving 4 bases between the germline ends. The length of the CDR3 is 11 residues. The CDR3 reads CASSLSTEAFF. The DNA of the CDR3 is TGTGCCAGCAGCTTATCAACTGAAGCTTTCTTT.

The genes are TRBV5-1 and TRBJ2-5; D gene uncertain. Looked up from germline, CDR1 is SGHRS and CDR2 is YFSETQ. The CDR3 is made up of 13 amino acids. Trimming stripped 0 bases from V and 3 bases from J, with 6 bases between. The CDR3 DNA sequence: TGCGCCAGCAGCTTGGATACGGAAGAGACCCAGTACTTC. It codes for CASSLDTEETQYF.

In its sample, this clone was seen once. V gene TRBV13 combines with J gene TRBJ2-7; D gene uncertain. The CDR3 length is 14 residues. The V and J ends lost 0 bases and 2 bases respectively, with 8 bases between them. In germline, CDR1 is PRHDT, CDR2 FYEKMQ (reference sequence). CDR3 loop: CASSLGQNTYEQYF. The CDR3 DNA is TGTGCCAGCAGCTTAGGACAAAATACCTACGAGCAGTACTTC.

The rearrangement links TRBV25-1 to TRBJ2-5; a possible D gene is TRBD2 (5 bases). The germline V and J ends were trimmed by 0 bases and 5 bases, with 19 bases remaining between them. Germline values: CDR1 MGHDK, CDR2 SYGVNS. This CDR3 region has 17 residues. CDR3 coding DNA: TGTGCCAGCAGTGAATATTGGTCCGGGATGGGAAGGGAGACCCAGTACTTC. Amino acids: CASSEYWSGMGRETQYF. Together with reference TRBV25-1 and TRBJ2-5, the CDR3 gives the full variable domain: EADIYQTPRYLVIGTGKKITLECSQTMGHDKMYWYQQDPGMELHLIHYSYGVNSTEKGDLSSESTVSRIRTEHFPLTLESARPSHTSQYLCASSEYWSGMGRETQYFGPGTRLLVL.

The J gene is TRBJ1-1, the V gene TRBV18, with D possibly matching TRBD1 (6 bases). CDR1 KGHSH and CDR2 LQKENI come from the germline V gene. The CDR3 runs to 19 residues. V gave up 3 bases and J gave up 6 bases, with 29 bases separating them. The CDR3 DNA reads TGTGCCAGCTCACCGCGAGTAATAAGGGGGTCCGAACCTTCCGCTGAAGCTTTCTTT. It specifies CASSPRVIRGSEPSAEAFF.

The gene calls are TRBV4-3 and TRBJ2-1, with D possibly being TRBD1 (5 bases). The CDR3 is 17 amino acids. V lost 0 bases and J lost 8, with 20 bases in between. From germline, CDR1 is LGHNA and CDR2 YSLEER. In DNA, the CDR3 is TGCGCCAGCAGCCAAGACCCACGGACAATCCCCAGCTATGAGCAGTTCTTC. Protein: CASSQDPRTIPSYEQFF.

The V and J genes are TRBV29-1 and TRBJ2-1, with 10 bases fitting TRBD2. The CDR3 totals 14 residues. The J segment lost 7 bases and the V segment lost 3 bases, leaving 6 bases of the junction unmatched. CDR1 and CDR2 (germline): SQVTM, ANQGSEA. This CDR3 reads CSVDASGSVNEQFF. The CDR3 DNA sequence: TGCAGCGTTGACGCTAGCGGGAGTGTGAATGAGCAGTTCTTC.

This clone was seen only a few times. The chain is built from TRBV2 and TRBJ1-5, with 7 positions matching TRBD1. Germline V gene data show CDR1 as SNHLY and CDR2 as FYNNEI. J lost 11 bases, V lost 4 bases, and 11 bases had no gene match. There are 14 residues in the CDR3. CDR3 residues: CASSVTGAQEAQHF. The CDR3 DNA reads TGTGCCAGCAGTGTTACAGGGGCCCAAGAGGCCCAGCATTTT.

V usage is TRBV6-5 and J usage is TRBJ1-2, with no clear D. The ends were cut back, 4 bases at V and 7 bases at J, with 13 bases in the middle. Germline loops: CDR1 MNHEY, CDR2 SVGAGI. The length of the CDR3 is 13 residues. The CDR3 DNA sequence: TGTGCCAGCAGTTGGACGAGGGATGGTGGCTACACCTTC. This gives the protein CASSWTRDGGYTF.

This clone was recorded only once. The chain links TRBV7-2 to TRBJ1-5, with D possibly TRBD1 on 5 matching bases. The germline gives CDR1 SGHTA, CDR2 FQGNSA. Deletions cut 4 bases from V and 7 bases from J, with 14 bases between. The CDR3 has 14 residues. The CDR3 DNA is TGTGCCAGCAGCTACGACAGAGGCGGACAGCCCCAGCATTTT. Its protein product is CASSYDRGGQPQHF.

V and J are TRBV5-6 and TRBJ2-2; 10 bases are shared with TRBD1. The CDR3 has 16 amino acids. V lost 6 bases to trimming and J lost 0 bases; unmatched junction nucleotides: 5. Germline CDR1 SGHDT, CDR2 YYEEEE. CDR3 sequence (DNA): TGTGCCAGCAAGGGACAGGGGTCAACGAACACCGGGGAGCTGTTTTTT. Translated, it gives CASKGQGSTNTGELFF. Combining the CDR3 with reference TRBV5-6 and TRBJ2-2 gives the whole variable domain DAGVTQSPTHLIKTRGQQVTLRCSPKSGHDTVSWYQQALGQGPQFIFQYYEEEERQRGNFPDRFSGHQFPNYSSELNVNALLLGDSALYLCASKGQGSTNTGELFFGEGSRLTVL.